This is a list of T cell receptor beta chains from one sample in a study of blood T cell repertoires in COVID-19. Some clones are missing from TCRdb's copy, which holds only in-frame ones; the method was immunoSEQ multiplex PCR. The data show fewer than 350,000 clones, more than 70% seen once. Sequencing used PBMCs or T cells enriched from blood (not recorded which). These receptor sequences come from a woman in her 30s who had been exposed to COVID-19. The CDR3 runs from the conserved cysteine through the conserved F or W. A D gene is named only where the DNA matches it firmly. Expanded clones are given a class, and other clones once, few, many or no size at all.

CASSFSASGRALEQFF	TGTGCCAGCAGTTTTTCCGCTAGCGGGAGGGCCCTTGAGCAGTTCTTC	TRBV27	TRBJ2-1	.	TRBD2
CASSPTRDTEAFF	TGTGCCTCGTCCCCAACGAGGGACACTGAAGCTTTCTTT	TRBV19	TRBJ1-1	.	.
CASSLWREGPYEQYF	TGTGCCAGCAGTTTATGGCGGGAGGGCCCCTACGAGCAGTACTTC	TRBV28	TRBJ2-7	.	TRBD2
CASSLGLSIGAIQYF	TGTGCCAGCAGCTTGGGCCTGTCCATTGGCGCCATTCAGTACTTC	TRBV7-9	TRBJ2-4	.	.
CASSPLAGSYEQYF	TGTGCCAGCAGCCCACTAGCGGGTTCCTACGAGCAGTACTTC	TRBV7-3	TRBJ2-7	once	TRBD2
CASSSAWGGFEQFF	TGTGCCAGCAGTTCGGCATGGGGAGGATTCGAGCAGTTCTTC	TRBV28	TRBJ2-1	.	.
CASSSDGVAEKLFF	TGTGCCAGCAGTTCGGACGGGGTGGCGGAAAAACTGTTTTTT	TRBV5-6	TRBJ1-4	.	.
CASSRRTSGSYNEQFF	TGTGCCAGCAGCCGACGGACTAGCGGGAGCTACAATGAGCAGTTCTTC	TRBV7-8	TRBJ2-1	.	TRBD2
CATSRDGGAGANVLTF	TGTGCCACCAGCAGAGACGGTGGGGCCGGGGCCAACGTCCTGACTTTC	TRBV15	TRBJ2-6	.	.
CASSLQGMNTEAFF	TGTGCCAGCAGTTTACAGGGGATGAACACTGAAGCTTTCTTT	TRBV27	TRBJ1-1	.	.
CASSRNLNRVGYNEQFF	TGTGCCAGCAGCCGGAACTTAAACAGGGTAGGCTACAATGAGCAGTTCTTC	TRBV14	TRBJ2-1	once	.
CASTLEARSNQPQHF	TGTGCCAGTACCCTAGAAGCCCGTAGCAATCAGCCCCAGCATTTT	TRBV19	TRBJ1-5	.	.
CASSPGQGNQPQHF	TGTGCCAGCAGCCCGGGACAGGGCAATCAGCCCCAGCATTTT	TRBV28	TRBJ1-5	.	TRBD1
CASSPGTGGLYEQYF	TGTGCCAGCAGTCCAGGGACAGGGGGCCTCTACGAGCAGTACTTC	TRBV28	TRBJ2-7	.	TRBD1